The 21 T cell receptor beta chains reported below all come from one sample, sequenced in a study of neurological immune-mediated disorders. One entry per CDR3 protein results from TCRdb running MiXCR on the 5' RACE reads. The table shows more than 70,000 distinct CDR3 sequences, with roughly 15% occurring only once. Sequenced: PBMCs. These receptors all come from a woman aged 40 to 50 in good health.

Ten or more counts support this clonotype. The gene calls are TRBV5-1 and TRBJ1-1; D unresolved. The CDR3 contains 13 residues. Germline CDR1 and CDR2: SGHRS and YFSETQ. Trimming removed 1 base at V and 6 bases at J, with 10 bases between. The chain's CDR3 is CASSLRGGAEAFF. DNA for the CDR3: TGCGCCAGCAGCTTGCGGGGTGGAGCTGAAGCTTTCTTT.

This clonotype was seen repeatedly, ten times or more. The rearrangement links TRBV20-1 to TRBJ2-1, with D possibly TRBD1 on 6 matching bases. CDR1 and CDR2 (germline): DFQATT, SNEGSKA (reference sequence). V was clipped by 0 bases and J by 9 bases, with 12 bases between them. The CDR3 is 13 amino acids. The CDR3 DNA is TGCAGTGCTAGAGATGCGTTAGGGGGTGAGCAGTTCTTC. Encoded protein: CSARDALGGEQFF.

This clonotype was seen at least ten times. The chain is built from TRBV2 and TRBJ2-1; possible D gene TRBD2, 6 bases. V was clipped by 6 bases and J by 2 bases, with 14 bases between them. Germline values: CDR1 SNHLY, CDR2 FYNNEI. The CDR3 length is 15 residues. The CDR3 loop reads CASSERASPYNEQFF. As DNA, the CDR3 is TGTGCCAGCAGCGAGCGGGCCTCTCCCTACAATGAGCAGTTCTTC.

In this sample, this clonotype turned up a few times. CDR3 region: CASSPRSV. CDR3 DNA sequence: TGTGCCAGCAGCCCCCGCAGCGTC. V gene TRBV21-1 combines with J gene TRBJ2-7; the table calls TRBD2, which could not be checked here. TRBV21-1 has pseudogene status. The CDR3 runs 8 residues.

The chain carries TRBV4-3 and TRBJ1-4, with no clear D. The germline gives CDR1 LGHNA, CDR2 YSLEER. Trimming left V 0 bases short and J 6 bases short, with 11 bases between. The CDR3 sequence is 15 residues long. This CDR3 is CASSQEGYWDEKLFF. CDR3 coding DNA: TGCGCCAGCAGCCAAGAAGGGTACTGGGATGAAAAACTGTTTTTT.

This clonotype was counted many times. This rearrangement joins TRBV9 to TRBJ1-2; D perhaps matches TRBD1 (5 bases). CDR1 and CDR2 from the germline V gene are SGDLS and YYNGEE. V was pared by 2 bases and J by 0 bases, with 11 bases between. The CDR3 length is 15 residues. This CDR3 is CASSVGPIANYGYTF. Written as DNA, the CDR3 is TGTGCCAGCAGCGTGGGACCGATCGCTAACTATGGCTACACCTTC.

This chain links TRBV20-1 with TRBJ2-4, with 12 bases lining up with TRBD2. CDR1 is DFQATT and CDR2 is SNEGSKA in the germline V gene (reference sequence). This CDR3 region has 17 residues. The CDR3 protein is CITSSSGGAGTKNIQYF. DNA for the CDR3: TGCATTACTAGTTCTAGCGGGGGGGCCGGAACCAAAAACATTCAGTACTTC.

This clonotype was counted many times. The chain uses TRBV11-3 and TRBJ2-1; TRBD1 might be the D (5 bases). The CDR3 has 14 amino acids. The germline V gene has CDR1 SGHNT and CDR2 YENEEA. Trimming removed 1 base at V and 5 bases at J, with 9 bases between. CDR3 sequence (DNA): TGTGCCAGCAGCTTAGCAGGGTCCCACAATGAGCAGTTCTTC. This sequence encodes CASSLAGSHNEQFF.

CDR3 amino acids: CASSLGLAGSYEQYF. The DNA for the CDR3 is TGCGCCAGCAGCTTAGGGCTGGCAGGGTCGTACGAGCAGTACTTC. This chain links TRBV5-1 with TRBJ2-7, with TRBD1 as a possible D gene (5 bases). Germline CDR1 reads SGHRS; CDR2 reads YFSETQ. This CDR3 region has 15 residues. V was clipped by 2 bases and J by 4 bases, with 16 bases between them.

This clonotype was seen more than once but under ten times. The gene calls are TRBV15 and TRBJ1-1; D is undetermined. The ends were cut back, 8 bases at V and 0 bases at J, with 10 bases in the middle. Germline values: CDR1 LNHNV, CDR2 YYDKDF (reference sequence). The CDR3 consists of 13 residues. CDR3 sequence (DNA): TGTGCCACCCAACACAGTTTGAACACTGAAGCTTTCTTT. Protein: CATQHSLNTEAFF. Drawing the rest from reference TRBV15 and TRBJ1-1, the complete variable domain is DAMVIQNPRYQVTQFGKPVTLSCSQTLNHNVMYWYQQKSSQAPKLLFHYYDKDFNNEADTPDNFQSRRPNTSFCFLDIRSPGLGDTAMYLCATQHSLNTEAFFGQGTRLTVV.

There are many counts of this clonotype. This chain links TRBV28 with TRBJ2-7, with a possible D match to TRBD1 (5 bases). CDR1 and CDR2 (germline): MDHEN, SYDVKM. The ends were cut back, 6 bases at V and 4 bases at J, with 16 bases in the middle. The CDR3 contains 14 residues. The CDR3 here is CASRSQGQGYEQYF. DNA for the CDR3: TGTGCCAGCAGGTCTCAGGGTCAGGGTTACGAGCAGTACTTC.

Details on this clonotype: A read error is possible here, since a much larger clone lies one base away. The chain carries TRBV9 and TRBJ2-1; D gene uncertain. The CDR3 is 11 amino acids. Germline-derived CDR1 and CDR2 are SGDLS and YYNGEE. The DNA for the CDR3 is TGTGTCAGCAGCGTAGAGAGTGAGCAGTTCTTC. Translation: CVSSVESEQFF.

This clonotype was seen many times. The chain couples TRBV20-1 to TRBJ2-1; the match to TRBD2 covers 10 bases. Trimming cost V 6 bases and J 2 bases; bases outside gene matches: 7. The CDR3 has 15 amino acids. Looked up from germline, CDR1 is DFQATT and CDR2 is SNEGSKA (reference sequence). CDR3 nucleotide sequence: TGCAGTGCCGCCCCCAGCGGGGGGGCCTACAATGAGCAGTTCTTC. Residues: CSAAPSGGAYNEQFF.

This clonotype was seen at least ten times. The J gene is TRBJ2-5, the V gene TRBV7-2; TRBD1 matches 7 bases. The CDR3 is 15 amino acids. Per germline, CDR1 SGHTA and CDR2 FQGNSA. The junction had 7 bases not matched to a gene; V was cut back by 4 bases and J by 2 bases. DNA for the CDR3: TGTGCCAGCAGCTCCATGGGACAGACACAAGAGACCCAGTACTTC. Amino acid sequence: CASSSMGQTQETQYF.

This clonotype has ten or more counts. The chain employs TRBV12-3 or TRBV12-4 and TRBJ2-5; 10 bases line up with TRBD2. The CDR3 loop spans 13 amino acids. V shed 6 bases and J 4 bases; nucleotides not matched to a gene: 2. The CDR3 reads CASSASGGETQYF. The CDR3 nucleotides are TGTGCCAGCAGCGCTAGCGGGGGAGAGACCCAGTACTTC.

This clonotype was detected ten times or more. The genes are TRBV6-5 and TRBJ2-1, with 11 bases fitting TRBD2. This CDR3 spans 14 amino acids. V was clipped by 9 bases and J by 9 bases; unmatched bases: 10. CDR1 and CDR2 from the germline V gene are MNHEY and SVGAGI. CDR3 in amino acids: CASINSGGAGEQFF. The DNA of the CDR3 is TGTGCCAGTATTAATAGCGGGGGGGCCGGTGAGCAGTTCTTC.

The J gene is TRBJ2-1, the V gene TRBV5-1, with a weak D call TRBD1 (6 bases). The CDR3 consists of 14 residues. V dropped 0 bases and J dropped 7 bases, with 11 bases sitting between them. Germline V CDR1 and CDR2: SGHRS, YFSETQ. CDR3 amino acids: CASSLDRAANEQFF. The DNA of the CDR3 is TGCGCCAGCAGCTTGGACAGGGCCGCGAATGAGCAGTTCTTC.

This clonotype was observed many times. This sequence joins TRBV5-1 and TRBJ1-1; TRBD1 aligns across 7 bases. The germline CDR1 and CDR2 sequences are SGHRS and YFSETQ. This CDR3 is 14 amino acids long. Trimming removed 4 bases from V and 3 bases from J; junction bases left unmatched: 6. In DNA form, the CDR3 reads TGCGCCAGCAGCGCGGGACAGATATACACTGAAGCTTTCTTT. It codes for CASSAGQIYTEAFF.

This clonotype was picked up many times. The V call is TRBV27, the J call TRBJ2-7, with 10 bases that match TRBD1. V shed 6 bases, J shed 6 bases, and the junction held 8 bases outside the gene matches. Germline CDR1 reads MNHEY; CDR2 reads SMNVEV (reference sequence). The CDR3 is 14 amino acids. The CDR3, as DNA: TGTGCCAGCAGCGATGGACAGGGGGGCAGCGAGCAGTACTTC. Residues: CASSDGQGGSEQYF.

The chain employs TRBV5-1 and TRBJ2-5; no clear D gene. CDR3 length: 12 amino acids. CDR1 and CDR2 (germline): SGHRS, YFSETQ. Trimming pared 4 bases from V and 10 bases from J, leaving 14 bases between. The CDR3 coding sequence is TGCGCCAGCAGCGAGCCGAAGGGTGGCCAGTACTTC. This sequence encodes CASSEPKGGQYF.

The table lists this clonotype with many counts. The V gene is TRBV7-2, the J gene TRBJ1-5; 10 bases are a match to TRBD1. The CDR3 consists of 14 residues. The V gene end was trimmed by 5 bases and the J gene end by 7 bases; junction bases not matched to a gene: 5. CDR1 and CDR2 from the germline V gene are SGHTA and FQGNSA. The CDR3 sequence is CASSRQGAGQPQHF. CDR3 sequence (DNA): TGTGCCAGCAGCAGACAGGGGGCAGGGCAGCCCCAGCATTTT.